This T cell receptor beta chain was identified in a study of CD8 T cells in ankylosing spondylitis. Study-level findings and limits: Significant enrichment of disease-linked clones was reported in matched ankylosing spondylitis synovial fluid.

Trimming shortened V by 1 base and J by 3 bases, and 13 bases separated the two germline ends. There are 15 residues in the CDR3. The germline V gene encodes CDR1 SGHRS and CDR2 YFSETQ. Libraries of TCR beta came from quantitative 5'-RACE with molecular barcodes. TCRdb fed the 5' RACE reads into MiXCR, producing one record per CDR3 protein. This table has about 130,000 distinct CDR3 sequences, roughly 13% appearing once. About this clonotype: Its antigen is still unknown. This may stem from a read error, because a much larger clone lies one nucleotide away.

This chain uses TRBV5-1 with TRBJ2-5; D is unresolved. This sequence was found in a female donor with ankylosing spondylitis or in good health (not recorded which). Specimen: blood, either unsorted or a sorted T cell fraction (not recorded which). The CDR3 sequence: CASSLYPGIEETQYF. The CDR3 nucleotides read TGCGCCAGCAGCTTGTATCCAGGAATCGAAGAGACCCAGTACTTC.